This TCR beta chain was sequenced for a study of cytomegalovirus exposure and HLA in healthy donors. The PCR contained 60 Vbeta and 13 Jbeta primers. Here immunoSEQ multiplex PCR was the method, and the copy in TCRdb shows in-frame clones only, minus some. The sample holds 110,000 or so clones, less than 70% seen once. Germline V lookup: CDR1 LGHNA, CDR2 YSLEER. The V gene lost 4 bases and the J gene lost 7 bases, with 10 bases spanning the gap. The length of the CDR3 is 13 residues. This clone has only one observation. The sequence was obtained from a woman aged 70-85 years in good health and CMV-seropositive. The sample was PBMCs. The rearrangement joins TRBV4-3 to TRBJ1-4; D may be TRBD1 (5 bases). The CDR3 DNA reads TGCGCCAGCAGCCCCTTGGGGGGTGAAAAACTGTTTTTT. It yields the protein CASSPLGGEKLFF.